The next 20 T cell receptor beta chains were all read from a single sample in a study of CD8+ T cells in alopecia areata. Treatment of the sample: oral pan-JAK inhibitor, 5-10 mg twice daily. Investigators isolated RNA and reverse transcribed it into cDNA to act as the sequencing template. Profiled with immunoSEQ multiplex PCR; TCRdb holds only in-frame clones, not every one. The profile shows 75,000 to 80,000 clones, roughly 66% of them singletons. Here the sequenced sample was CD8+ T cells sorted from blood, taken at week 24, from a patient treated with tofacitinib. The receptors originated from a human donor with alopecia areata.

The chain has TRBV27 and TRBJ2-7; D remains ambiguous. Germline V gene lookup returns CDR1 MNHEY and CDR2 SMNVEV (reference sequence). CDR3 size: 13 residues. Trimming took 6 bases from V and 3 from J, leaving 12 bases between them. CDR3: CASRRSGDYEQYF. Here the CDR3 DNA reads TGTGCCAGCAGACGCAGTGGGGACTACGAGCAGTACTTC.

The J gene is TRBJ2-7, the V gene TRBV5-4, with D unresolved. Trimming left V 2 bases short and J 0 bases short, with 9 bases between. In germline, CDR1 is SGHNT, CDR2 YYREEE (reference sequence). CDR3 size: 14 residues. CDR3 in DNA: TGTGCCAGCAGCTTACTTTCAAGCTCCTACGAGCAGTACTTC. The encoded protein is CASSLLSSSYEQYF. The whole variable domain, remainder taken from reference TRBV5-4 and TRBJ2-7, is ETGVTQSPTHLIKTRGQQVTLRCSSQSGHNTVSWYQQALGQGPQFIFQYYREEENGRGNFPPRFSGLQFPNYSSELNVNALELDDSALYLCASSLLSSSYEQYFGPGTRLTVT.

V and J are TRBV15 and TRBJ2-1; D is perhaps TRBD1 (6 bases). There are 14 residues in the CDR3. Trimming stripped 3 bases from V and 5 bases from J, with 11 bases between. Germline CDR1 and CDR2: LNHNV and YYDKDF (reference sequence). The CDR3 protein is CATSSSDRDNEQFF. CDR3 nucleotides: TGTGCCACCAGCAGCTCGGACAGAGACAATGAGCAGTTCTTC.

The genes are TRBV2 and TRBJ2-3; 8 bases agree with TRBD1. CDR1 is SNHLY, CDR2 FYNNEI, per germline. The CDR3 has 15 residues. Trimming at V came to 3 bases and at J to 6 bases, leaving 8 bases not matched to a gene. CDR3 residues: CASSDDRGVLDTQYF. In DNA form, the CDR3 reads TGTGCCAGCAGTGACGACAGGGGAGTTTTGGATACGCAGTATTTT.

This clone was seen a few times. The chain combines TRBV30 with TRBJ2-7; TRBD2 aligns across 9 bases. Germline-derived CDR1 and CDR2 are GTSNPN and SVGIG (reference sequence). The V and J ends lost 1 base and 2 bases, in that order; junction bases with no gene match: 9. This CDR3 region has 16 residues. Written as DNA, the CDR3 is TGTGCCTGGAGTGGGGGGATAGCGGGAGAGACCTACGAGCAGTACTTC. It specifies CAWSGGIAGETYEQYF.

The chain combines TRBV5-5 with TRBJ2-5; 13 bases are a match to TRBD2. Germline CDR1 and CDR2: SGHKS and YYEKEE (reference sequence). The CDR3 loop spans 15 amino acids. After removal of 4 bases from V and 5 bases from J, the junction contained 5 bases not matched to a gene. DNA of the CDR3: TGTGCCAGCAGCCGGACTAGCGGGAGCTACGAGACCCAGTACTTC. Its translation is CASSRTSGSYETQYF.

The chain has TRBV27 and TRBJ2-7; 9 bases map to TRBD2. Germline V gives CDR1 MNHEY, CDR2 SMNVEV (reference sequence). This CDR3 has 14 residues. V lost 2 bases to trimming and J lost 7 bases; unmatched junction nucleotides: 6. The CDR3 DNA is TGTGCCAGCAGTTTAGCGGGGGGGCCGAGGGAGCAGTACTTC. It specifies CASSLAGGPREQYF.

This chain connects TRBV27 to TRBJ2-7; 7 nucleotides match TRBD1. CDR3 length: 14 amino acids. J lost 3 bases, V lost 7 bases, and 9 bases had no gene match. CDR1 is MNHEY and CDR2 is SMNVEV in the germline V gene (reference sequence). The DNA for the CDR3 is TGTGCCAGCAAACCCGGGACAGTCAGCTACGAGCAGTACTTC. It encodes CASKPGTVSYEQYF.

The chain links TRBV7-6 to TRBJ2-5; 8 bases are a match to TRBD2. Per germline, CDR1 SGHVS and CDR2 FNYEAQ. This CDR3 is 12 amino acids long. J gave up 8 bases and V 10 bases, and 9 bases lay outside the gene matches. CDR3 DNA sequence: TGTGCCATCGGGGGGGCAAGGAACACCCAGTACTTC. Its protein is CAIGGARNTQYF.

Concerning this clone itself: Additional DNA sequences in this sample encode the identical CDR3. Here the CDR3 reads CASSLSSYNEQFF. The CDR3 DNA sequence: TGTGCCAGCAGCCTGAGCTCCTACAATGAGCAGTTCTTC. The V gene is TRBV5-4, the J gene TRBJ2-1, with D hard to call. The length of the CDR3 is 13 residues. V was pared by 4 bases and J by 0 bases, with 5 bases between. Per the germline V gene, CDR1 is SGHNT and CDR2 is YYREEE (reference sequence).

CDR3 DNA: TGTGCCAGCAGCCAACACTTTACTAGCGGGAGGAACGAGCAGTACTTC. It translates to CASSQHFTSGRNEQYF. The chain has TRBV9 and TRBJ2-7; 12 bases agree with TRBD2. This CDR3 has 16 amino acids. Germline CDR1 reads SGDLS; CDR2 reads YYNGEE. Germline trimming cut 4 bases from V and 5 bases from J; bases unmatched to any gene: 10.

About this clone: The identical CDR3 is also encoded by other nucleotide sequences in the sample. The chain joins TRBV4-1 to TRBJ2-7; D may be TRBD1 (6 bases). The CDR3 loop spans 13 amino acids. The germline CDR1 and CDR2 sequences are MGHRA and YSYEKL. V dropped 3 bases and J dropped 2 bases, with 8 bases sitting between them. This CDR3 reads CASSQDRAYEQYF. Here the CDR3 DNA reads TGCGCCAGCAGCCAGGACAGAGCCTACGAGCAGTACTTC.

V and J are TRBV27 and TRBJ1-1; perhaps TRBD1 as D (6 bases). V lost 4 bases and J 0 bases, leaving 15 bases between the germline ends. The germline V gene has CDR1 MNHEY and CDR2 SMNVEV (reference sequence). The CDR3 is 16 amino acids. The CDR3: CASSSPSDRMNTEAFF. The DNA of the CDR3 is TGTGCCAGCAGTTCCCCCTCCGACAGGATGAACACTGAAGCTTTCTTT.

The chain employs TRBV14 and TRBJ2-3; D may correspond to TRBD1 or TRBD2 (6 bases each). The V end lost 1 base, the J end lost 2 bases, and 10 bases lay between the germline ends. This CDR3 contains 15 residues. The germline V gene has CDR1 SGHDN and CDR2 FVKESK. For the CDR3, the DNA is TGTGCCAGCAGCCAAGCCCCGGGGGCCACAGATACGCAGTATTTT. Encoded protein: CASSQAPGATDTQYF.

The chain combines TRBV15 with TRBJ2-7, with D perhaps matching TRBD1 (6 bases). The V gene's germline CDR1 is LNHNV and CDR2 YYDKDF (reference sequence). CDR3 size: 15 residues. The V and J ends lost 0 bases and 6 bases respectively, with 15 bases between them. CDR3 protein: CATSRDVQGGGEQYF. CDR3 in DNA: TGTGCCACCAGCAGAGATGTACAGGGCGGTGGCGAGCAGTACTTC.

For this clone: Additional DNA sequences in this sample encode the identical CDR3. The rearrangement joins TRBV30 to TRBJ2-1, with a weak D call TRBD2 (5 bases). This CDR3 spans 13 amino acids. CDR1 GTSNPN and CDR2 SVGIG come from the germline V gene (reference sequence). V lost 3 bases to trimming and J lost 4 bases, with 10 bases between them. CDR3 amino acids: CAWSPSSYNEQFF. The CDR3 region has the DNA TGTGCCTGGAGCCCTAGCAGTTACAATGAGCAGTTCTTC. Filled out from reference TRBV30 and TRBJ2-1, the complete variable domain reads SQTIHQWPATLVQPVGSPLSLECTVEGTSNPNLYWYRQAAGRGLQLLFYSVGIGQISSEVPQNLSASRPQDRQFILSSKKLLLSDSGFYLCAWSPSSYNEQFFGPGTRLTVL.

The J gene is TRBJ2-1, the V gene TRBV5-1; D unresolved. Deletions cut 0 bases from V and 5 bases from J, with 12 bases between. Germline V gene lookup returns CDR1 SGHRS and CDR2 YFSETQ. The CDR3 covers 15 residues. The CDR3 bases are TGCGCCAGCAGCTTGGCACAGTTAGCTGACAATGAGCAGTTCTTC. It specifies CASSLAQLADNEQFF.

The chain links TRBV10-3 to TRBJ1-1; D possibly corresponds to TRBD1 (5 bases). CDR1 and CDR2 (germline): ENHRY, SYGVKD. The CDR3 has 13 amino acids. V shed 10 bases and J shed 0 bases, with 12 bases lying between them. The DNA of the CDR3 is TGTGCCACCTCTGGAGGGGTGAACACTGAAGCTTTCTTT. It codes for CATSGGVNTEAFF.

The chain carries TRBV30 and TRBJ1-2; no reliable D call. Germline CDR1 is GTSNPN and CDR2 is SVGIG (reference sequence). The CDR3 spans 12 residues. With 2 bases removed from V and 6 bases from J, the gap between germline ends came to 10 bases. The CDR3 is CAWSLAGNGYTF. In nucleotides, the CDR3 is TGTGCCTGGAGTTTAGCGGGGAATGGCTACACCTTC. Full variable domain (remainder filled in from reference TRBV30 and TRBJ1-2): SQTIHQWPATLVQPVGSPLSLECTVEGTSNPNLYWYRQAAGRGLQLLFYSVGIGQISSEVPQNLSASRPQDRQFILSSKKLLLSDSGFYLCAWSLAGNGYTFGSGTRLTVV.

The chain employs TRBV30 and TRBJ2-7; 11 positions agree with TRBD2. This CDR3 is 13 amino acids long. The germline CDR1 and CDR2 sequences are GTSNPN and SVGIG (reference sequence). V dropped 0 bases and J dropped 5; count of bases not matched to a gene: 0. The chain's CDR3 is CAWSVLAGDEQYF. As DNA, the CDR3 is TGTGCCTGGAGTGTACTAGCGGGAGACGAGCAGTACTTC.